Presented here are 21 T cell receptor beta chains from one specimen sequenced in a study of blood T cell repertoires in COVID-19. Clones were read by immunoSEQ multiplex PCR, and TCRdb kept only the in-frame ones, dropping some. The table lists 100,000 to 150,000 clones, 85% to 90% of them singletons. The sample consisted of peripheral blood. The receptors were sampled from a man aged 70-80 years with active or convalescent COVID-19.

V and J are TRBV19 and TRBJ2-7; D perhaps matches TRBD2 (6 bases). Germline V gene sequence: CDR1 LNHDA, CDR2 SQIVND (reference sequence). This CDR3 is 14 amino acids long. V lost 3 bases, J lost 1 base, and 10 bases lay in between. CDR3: CASSIRERSYEQYF. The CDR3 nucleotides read TGTGCCAGTAGTATCCGGGAGAGGTCCTACGAGCAGTACTTC. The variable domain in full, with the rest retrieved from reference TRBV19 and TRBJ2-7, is DGGITQSPKYLFRKEGQNVTLSCEQNLNHDAMYWYRQDPGQGLRLIYYSQIVNDFQKGDIAEGYSVSREKKESFPLTVTSAQKNPTAFYLCASSIRERSYEQYFGPGTRLTVT.

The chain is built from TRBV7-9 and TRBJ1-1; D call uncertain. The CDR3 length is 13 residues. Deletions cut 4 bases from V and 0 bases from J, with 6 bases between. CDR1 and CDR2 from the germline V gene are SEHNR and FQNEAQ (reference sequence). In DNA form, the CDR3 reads TGTGCCAGCAGCTACTATATGAACACTGAAGCTTTCTTT. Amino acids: CASSYYMNTEAFF.

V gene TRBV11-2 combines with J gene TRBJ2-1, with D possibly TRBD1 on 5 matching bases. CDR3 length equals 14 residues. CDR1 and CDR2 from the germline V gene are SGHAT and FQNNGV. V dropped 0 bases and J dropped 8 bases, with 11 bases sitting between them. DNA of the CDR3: TGTGCCAGCAGCTTAGATCGCGGCAGGGATGAGCAGTTCTTC. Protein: CASSLDRGRDEQFF.

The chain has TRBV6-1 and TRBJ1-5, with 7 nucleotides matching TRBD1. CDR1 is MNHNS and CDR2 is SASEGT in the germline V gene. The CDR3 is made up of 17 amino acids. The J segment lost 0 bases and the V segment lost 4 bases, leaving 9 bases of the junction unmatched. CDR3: CASSGRQGENSNQPQHF. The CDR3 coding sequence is TGTGCCAGCAGTGGACGACAGGGCGAGAATAGCAATCAGCCCCAGCATTTT.

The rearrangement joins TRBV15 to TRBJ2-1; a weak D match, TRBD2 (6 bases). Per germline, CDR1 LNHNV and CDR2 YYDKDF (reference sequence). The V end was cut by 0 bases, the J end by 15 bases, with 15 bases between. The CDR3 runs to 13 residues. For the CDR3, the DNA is TGTGCCACCAGCAGAGATCTCCTGGGAGGCCGGTTCTTC. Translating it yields CATSRDLLGGRFF.

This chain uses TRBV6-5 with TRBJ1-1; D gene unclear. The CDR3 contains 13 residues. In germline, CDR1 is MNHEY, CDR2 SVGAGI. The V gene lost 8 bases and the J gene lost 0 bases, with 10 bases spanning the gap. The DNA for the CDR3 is TGTGCCAGCCGCAGGATCTTGAACACTGAAGCTTTCTTT. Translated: CASRRILNTEAFF.

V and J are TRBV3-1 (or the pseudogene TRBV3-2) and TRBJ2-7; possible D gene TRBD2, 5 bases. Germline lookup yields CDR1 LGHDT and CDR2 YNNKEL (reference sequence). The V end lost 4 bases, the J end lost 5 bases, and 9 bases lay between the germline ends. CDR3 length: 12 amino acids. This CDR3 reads CASSLGLDEQYF. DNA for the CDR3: TGTGCCAGCAGCCTAGGACTCGACGAGCAGTACTTC.

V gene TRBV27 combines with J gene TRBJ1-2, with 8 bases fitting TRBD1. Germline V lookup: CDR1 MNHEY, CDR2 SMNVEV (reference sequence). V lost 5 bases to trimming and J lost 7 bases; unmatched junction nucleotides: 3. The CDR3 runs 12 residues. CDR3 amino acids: CASSDRGAGYTF. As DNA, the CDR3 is TGTGCCAGCAGTGACAGGGGAGCTGGCTACACCTTC.

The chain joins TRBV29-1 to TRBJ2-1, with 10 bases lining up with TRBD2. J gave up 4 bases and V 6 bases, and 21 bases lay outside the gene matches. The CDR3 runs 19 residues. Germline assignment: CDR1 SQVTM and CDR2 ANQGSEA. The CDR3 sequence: CSVGASGSMFKSGYNEQFF. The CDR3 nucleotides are TGCAGCGTGGGTGCTAGCGGGAGTATGTTTAAATCGGGGTACAATGAGCAGTTCTTC.

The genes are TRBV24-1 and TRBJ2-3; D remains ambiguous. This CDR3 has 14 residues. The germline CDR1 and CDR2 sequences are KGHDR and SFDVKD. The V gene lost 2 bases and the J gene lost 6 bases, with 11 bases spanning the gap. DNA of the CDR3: TGTGCCACCAGTGATTCCCCCCCTCTGGATACGCAGTATTTT. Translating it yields CATSDSPPLDTQYF.

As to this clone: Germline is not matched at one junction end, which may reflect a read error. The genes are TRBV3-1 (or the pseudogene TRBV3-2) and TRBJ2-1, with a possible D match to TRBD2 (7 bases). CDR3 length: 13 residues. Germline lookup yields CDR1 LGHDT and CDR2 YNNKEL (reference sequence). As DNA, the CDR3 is TGTGCCAGCAGCCAAGGGGGCTCCGGGGGGCTACTCTTC. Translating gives CASSQGGSGGLLF.

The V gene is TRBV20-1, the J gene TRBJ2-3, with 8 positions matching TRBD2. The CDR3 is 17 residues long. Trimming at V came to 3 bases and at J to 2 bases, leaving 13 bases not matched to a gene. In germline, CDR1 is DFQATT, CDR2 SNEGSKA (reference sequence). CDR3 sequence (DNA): TGCAGTGCTAGTGCCTTTGGAACTAGCGGACTCACAGATACGCAGTATTTT. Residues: CSASAFGTSGLTDTQYF.

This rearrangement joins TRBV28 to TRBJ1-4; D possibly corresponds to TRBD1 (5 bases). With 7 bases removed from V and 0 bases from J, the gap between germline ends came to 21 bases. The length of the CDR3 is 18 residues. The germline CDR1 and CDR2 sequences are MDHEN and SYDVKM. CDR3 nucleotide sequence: TGTGCCAGCACCTCTTGGGGGGGGGTTACGGCAACTAATGAAAAACTGTTTTTT. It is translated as CASTSWGGVTATNEKLFF.

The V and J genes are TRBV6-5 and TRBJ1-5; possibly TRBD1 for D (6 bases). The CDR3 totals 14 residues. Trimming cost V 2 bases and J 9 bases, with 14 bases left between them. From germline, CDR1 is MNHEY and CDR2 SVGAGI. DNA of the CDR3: TGTGCCAGCAGTTACGCACAGGGCCTTGGGCCCCAGCATTTT. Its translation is CASSYAQGLGPQHF.

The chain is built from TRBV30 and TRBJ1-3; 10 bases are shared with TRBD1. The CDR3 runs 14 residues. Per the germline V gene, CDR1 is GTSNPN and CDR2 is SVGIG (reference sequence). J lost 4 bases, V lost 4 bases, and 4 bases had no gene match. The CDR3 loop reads CAWTRDRGGNTIYF. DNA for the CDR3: TGTGCCTGGACGAGGGACAGGGGAGGAAACACCATATATTTT.

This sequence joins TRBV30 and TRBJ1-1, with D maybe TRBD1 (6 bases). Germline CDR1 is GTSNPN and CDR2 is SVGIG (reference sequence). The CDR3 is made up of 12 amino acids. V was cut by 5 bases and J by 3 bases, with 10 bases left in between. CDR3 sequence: CAWSRGDTEAFF. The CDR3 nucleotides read TGTGCCTGGTCCAGGGGCGACACTGAAGCTTTCTTT.

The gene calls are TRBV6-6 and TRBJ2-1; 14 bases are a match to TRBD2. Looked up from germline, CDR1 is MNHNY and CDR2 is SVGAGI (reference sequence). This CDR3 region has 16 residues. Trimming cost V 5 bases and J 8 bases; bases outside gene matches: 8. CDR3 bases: TGTGCCAGCAGTCCGGAGACTAGCGGGAGGGCTGATGAGCAGTTCTTC. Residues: CASSPETSGRADEQFF.

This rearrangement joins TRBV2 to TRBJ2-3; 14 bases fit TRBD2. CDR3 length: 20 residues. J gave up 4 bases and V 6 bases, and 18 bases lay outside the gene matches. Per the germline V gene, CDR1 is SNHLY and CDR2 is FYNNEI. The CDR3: CASSLTGTSGSSPPPDTQYF. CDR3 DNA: TGTGCCAGCAGCCTAACCGGGACTAGCGGGAGTAGTCCCCCCCCAGATACGCAGTATTTT.

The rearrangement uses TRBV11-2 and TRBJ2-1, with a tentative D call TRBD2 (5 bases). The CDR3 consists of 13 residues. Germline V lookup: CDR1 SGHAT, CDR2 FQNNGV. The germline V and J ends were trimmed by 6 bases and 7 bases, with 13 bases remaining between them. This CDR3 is CASRPSPGNEQFF. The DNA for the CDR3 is TGTGCCAGCAGACCCAGCCCGGGGAATGAGCAGTTCTTC.

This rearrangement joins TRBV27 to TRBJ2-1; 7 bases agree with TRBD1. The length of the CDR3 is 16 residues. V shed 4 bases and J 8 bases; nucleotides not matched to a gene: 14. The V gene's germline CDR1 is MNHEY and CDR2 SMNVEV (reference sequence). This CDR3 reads CASSSRQGVIFDEQFF. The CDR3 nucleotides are TGTGCCAGCAGTTCTCGACAGGGAGTAATCTTCGATGAGCAGTTCTTC.

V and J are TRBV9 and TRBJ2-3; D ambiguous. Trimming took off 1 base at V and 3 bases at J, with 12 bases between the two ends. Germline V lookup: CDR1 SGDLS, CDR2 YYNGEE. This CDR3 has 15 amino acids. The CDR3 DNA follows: TGTGCCAGCAGCGTACACCGGTTAGAAACAGATACGCAGTATTTT. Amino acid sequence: CASSVHRLETDTQYF.